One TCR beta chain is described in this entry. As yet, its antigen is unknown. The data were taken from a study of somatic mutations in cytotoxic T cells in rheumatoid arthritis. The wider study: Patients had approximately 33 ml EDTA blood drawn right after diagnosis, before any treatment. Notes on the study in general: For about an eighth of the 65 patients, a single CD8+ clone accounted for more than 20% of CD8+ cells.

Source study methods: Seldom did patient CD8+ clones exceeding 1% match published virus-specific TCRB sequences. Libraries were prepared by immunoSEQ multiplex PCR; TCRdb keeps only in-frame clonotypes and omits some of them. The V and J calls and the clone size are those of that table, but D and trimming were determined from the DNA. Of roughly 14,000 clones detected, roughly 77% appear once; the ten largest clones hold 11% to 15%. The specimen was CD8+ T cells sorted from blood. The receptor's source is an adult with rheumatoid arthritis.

The CDR3 DNA reads as TGTGCCAGCAGCAAAGTGCGGACAGGGAATAGCAATCAGCCCCAGCATTTT. Translated: CASSKVRTGNSNQPQHF. The gene calls are TRBV21-1 and TRBJ1-5; TRBD1 was called by the table and not checked on the DNA. TRBV21-1 is described as a pseudogene. The CDR3 sequence is 17 residues long.